The clone carrying this T cell receptor (beta chain) was seen once. Its antigen is unknown. Authors' data handling: After removing out-of-frame reads, 2 million to 2.5 million distinct TCRbeta sequences remained. Measured with immunoSEQ multiplex PCR; TCRdb has only the in-frame clones, and not every one. V and J calls and clone size come straight from that table; D and trimming were deduced from the DNA. Among under 100,000 clones listed, approximately 80% were seen once. The sort gate was single viable CD3+CD4+CD8-CD45RO+ cells for memory CD4+ T cells. The CDR3 is 15 amino acids. CDR1 is SNHLY, CDR2 FYNNEI, per germline. V was cut by 7 bases and J by 5 bases, with 18 bases left in between. This record comes from a study of memory CD4+ T cells and cytomegalovirus serostatus. Study-wide results and limits: The CMV-associated TCR signature appears largely within the CD4+ memory repertoire.

The clonotype was recovered from an adult in good health and CMV-seronegative. This sequence joins TRBV2 and TRBJ2-1; possible D gene TRBD2, 7 bases. Material: memory CD4+ T cells from blood. The CDR3 spells CASKEGGGRHNEQFF. The CDR3 DNA sequence: TGTGCCAGCAAGGAGGGCGGGGGCAGACACAATGAGCAGTTCTTC.